The rows below give T cell receptor beta chains drawn from one sample of a study of shared clonotypes between healthy human individuals. The method was immunoSEQ multiplex PCR; TCRdb's version includes in-frame clones alone and lacks a portion of them. The table lists 1.5 million to 1.9 million clones, around 98% of them singletons. Input material: naive CD4+ T cells sorted from blood. The receptor source for this set is a man aged 25 to 45 in good health. Both conserved end residues are part of each CDR3. Clone size is given for some rows only: seen once, a few or many times, or a class if the clone is expanded.

TRBJ1-2 TRBV7-9 - CASRIRRGGVYGYTF
TRBJ2-3 TRBV4-1 - CASSQEGGPSTDTQYF
TRBJ1-1 TRBV5-6 - CASSFWDRTYTEAFF
TRBJ2-1 TRBV18 - CASSPPGGGSYNEQFF
TRBJ2-7 TRBV29-1 - CSVAKGGSYEQYF
TRBJ1-5 TRBV28 - CASSPGQGYQPQHF
TRBJ2-2 TRBV10-3 - CAILDSRSTGELFF
TRBJ1-5 TRBV28 - CASRPPGQHQPQHF
TRBJ2-5 TRBV5-4 - CASSRGQETQYF
TRBJ1-1 TRBV18 - CASSLVNLDRVAGRTEAFF
TRBJ2-3 TRBV7-2 - CASSLSTDTQYF
TRBJ2-7 TRBV4-3 - CASSRRTGGVYEQYF
TRBJ2-7 TRBV7-8 - CASSLGDSSYEQYF
TRBJ2-2 TRBV4-1 - CASSPERGAANTGELFF
TRBJ2-7 TRBV7-6 - CASSSGFPNVYEQYF
TRBJ2-7 TRBV11-3 - CASSSDRGGDEQYF
TRBJ1-2 TRBV18 - CASSPRTGGYTF
TRBJ2-7 TRBV4-1 - CASSRAGQGVSYEQYF
TRBJ2-5 TRBV4-3 - CASSQGRGGQETQYF
TRBJ2-1 TRBV10-2 - CASSASSGRYNEQFF
TRBJ1-3 TRBV5-1 - CASSSIGQGTSGNTIYF
TRBJ1-2 TRBV28 - CASSSDVDYGYTF
TRBJ2-5 TRBV7-6 - CASARLAEETQYF
TRBJ2-6 TRBV10-1 - CASSEGDGTPGANVLTF
TRBJ1-1 TRBV5-1 - CASSLGPTEAFF
TRBJ1-5 TRBV15 once CATSREGAQNQPQHF
TRBJ2-3 TRBV28 - CASSSLGVTDTQYF
TRBJ1-4 TRBV30 - CAWTPLTNEKLFF
TRBJ1-1 TRBV11-2 - CASSRGTVNTEAFF
TRBJ2-1 TRBV7-9 - CASSPSYGGSTYEQFF
TRBJ1-4 TRBV5-1 - CASSPGGGTNSNEKLFF
TRBJ2-7 TRBV6-6 - CASSQSGRAYEQYF
TRBJ1-4 TRBV6-1 - CASRGWDGGRELFF
TRBJ1-3 TRBV6-5 - CASSYSSSGNTIYF
TRBJ2-7 TRBV7-9 - CASSLASGILYNEQYF
TRBJ2-7 TRBV28 - CASSSLGLAGGPYEQYF
TRBJ2-3 TRBV5-1 - CASSWQKTSTDTQYF
TRBJ2-7 TRBV9 - CASSVELGWGYEQYF
TRBJ2-7 TRBV28 - CASSSSRRERYEQYF
TRBJ2-5 TRBV5-1 - CASSLQGGETQYF
TRBJ2-1 TRBV7-3 - CASSLRVGNEQFF
TRBJ2-7 TRBV29-1 - CSVRDSAYEQYF
TRBJ2-7 TRBV6-1 - CASSVTGSYEQYF
TRBJ2-1 TRBV20-1 - CSVGRYNEQFF
TRBJ2-7 TRBV10-1 - CASSDPGGEQYF
TRBJ2-1 TRBV27 - CASSLPGLSHNEQFF